This T cell receptor beta chain stems from a study of CD8 T cells in Susac syndrome. Reverse transcription of about 0.5 to 1 ug RNA was carried out with random hexamers. TCRdb reprocessed the immunoSEQ multiplex PCR reads with MiXCR, giving one entry per CDR3 protein. The sample yields 84,000 or so distinct CDR3 sequences, about 94% seen once. Purification of the CD8+ and CD4+ T cells relied on negative isolation, and TEMRA cells underwent FACS enrichment. CDR1 GTSNPN and CDR2 SVGIG come from the germline V gene (reference sequence). The CDR3 sequence is 12 residues long. Trimming shortened V by 3 bases and J by 8 bases, and 10 bases separated the two germline ends.

This sequence originates from a human donor with Susac syndrome. J is TRBJ2-2 and V is TRBV30; D is uncertain. The material sequenced was CD8+ T cells from PBMCs. CDR3 region: CAWRPPLGELFF. Here the CDR3 DNA reads TGTGCCTGGAGACCACCCCTTGGGGAGCTGTTTTTT.